This note documents a single T cell receptor beta chain sequence. Its specificity is unknown. Germline trimming cut 8 bases from V and 5 bases from J; bases unmatched to any gene: 8. In germline, CDR1 is MNHEY, CDR2 SVGAGI. This CDR3 has 16 residues. These data are taken from a study of post-analysis software for immune sequencing data. Unique molecular identifiers were present in the TCR beta cDNA libraries. In TCRdb, the PCR reads were re-called with MiXCR into one record per CDR3 protein. The sample has about 540,000 distinct CDR3 sequences, about a third seen once. Study-level points and caveats: Five or six TRBV segments, TRBV5-6, TRBV5-1 and TRBV20-1 among them, were found more frequent in patients than controls. Normalized Chao1 diversity in multiple sclerosis patients fell significantly below that of controls.

The sequencing sample was made of blood. The rearrangement uses TRBV6-5 and TRBJ2-3, with 15 bases aligning to TRBD2. This clonotype was obtained from a girl aged 2 to 17 with multiple sclerosis. DNA of the CDR3: TGTGCCAGCGGACTAGCGGGGGGGTATATCCGAGATACGCAGTATTTT. Translating gives CASGLAGGYIRDTQYF.